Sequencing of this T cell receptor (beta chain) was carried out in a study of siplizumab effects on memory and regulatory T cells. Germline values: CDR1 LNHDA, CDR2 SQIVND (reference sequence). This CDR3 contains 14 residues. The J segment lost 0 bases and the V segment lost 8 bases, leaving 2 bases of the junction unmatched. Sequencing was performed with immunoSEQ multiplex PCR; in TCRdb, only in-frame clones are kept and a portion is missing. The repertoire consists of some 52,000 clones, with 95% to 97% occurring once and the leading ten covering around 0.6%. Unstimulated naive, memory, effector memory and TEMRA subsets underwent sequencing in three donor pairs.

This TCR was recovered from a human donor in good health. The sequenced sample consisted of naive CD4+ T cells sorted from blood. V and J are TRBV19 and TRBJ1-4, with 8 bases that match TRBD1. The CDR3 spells CASGTGATNEKLFF. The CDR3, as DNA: TGTGCCAGTGGGACAGGCGCAACTAATGAAAAACTGTTTTTT. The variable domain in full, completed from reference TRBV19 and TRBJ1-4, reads DGGITQSPKYLFRKEGQNVTLSCEQNLNHDAMYWYRQDPGQGLRLIYYSQIVNDFQKGDIAEGYSVSREKKESFPLTVTSAQKNPTAFYLCASGTGATNEKLFFGSGTQLSVL.